These T cell receptor beta chains were read from a single sample in a study of blood T cell repertoires in COVID-19. The data were produced by immunoSEQ multiplex PCR, yet TCRdb's version contains in-frame clones alone and is incomplete. The repertoire holds some 160,000 clones, with around 79% as singletons. Input material: peripheral blood. These receptors were collected from a man aged 50 or older with active or convalescent COVID-19. Both conserved end residues are part of each CDR3. The order of the fields is clone size, V gene, CDR3 length, D gene, J gene, CDR3 DNA, CDR3 protein. D genes are given only for firm matches. Some rows mark clone size as missing; the rest say once, few, many or name a class of expanded clone.

clone_size: .
v_call: TRBV24-1
cdr3_length: 15
d_call: TRBD1
j_call: TRBJ2-3
cdr3_nt: TGTGCCACCAGTGACCCGGGACAGGGTTCCTATACGCAGTATTTT
cdr3_aa: CATSDPGQGSYTQYF

clone_size: once
v_call: TRBV2
cdr3_length: 14
d_call: TRBD1
j_call: TRBJ1-5
cdr3_nt: TGTGCCAGCGGGCTCGACAGGGACAATCAGCCCCAGCATTTT
cdr3_aa: CASGLDRDNQPQHF

clone_size: .
v_call: TRBV11-3
cdr3_length: 14
d_call: .
j_call: TRBJ1-1
cdr3_nt: TGTGCCAGCAGCTTCGGGGGAGGGTACACTGAAGCTTTCTTT
cdr3_aa: CASSFGGGYTEAFF

clone_size: .
v_call: TRBV27
cdr3_length: 18
d_call: TRBD2
j_call: TRBJ2-3
cdr3_nt: TGTGCCAGCAGTTTCGGGATTAGCGGGGAGATAGTAGCAGATACGCAGTATTTT
cdr3_aa: CASSFGISGEIVADTQYF

clone_size: few
v_call: TRBV20-1
cdr3_length: 15
d_call: .
j_call: TRBJ1-2
cdr3_nt: TGCAGTGCCAGTGGTCGCGCAGGGCTTAACTATGGCTACACCTTC
cdr3_aa: CSASGRAGLNYGYTF

clone_size: few
v_call: TRBV18
cdr3_length: 15
d_call: TRBD1
j_call: TRBJ2-7
cdr3_nt: TGTGCCAGCTCACCATTCGGGACAGGGGATTACGAGCAGTACTTC
cdr3_aa: CASSPFGTGDYEQYF

clone_size: .
v_call: TRBV5-4
cdr3_length: 16
d_call: TRBD1
j_call: TRBJ1-1
cdr3_nt: TGTGCCAGGGACAGGCCGGAGGCACCAATGAACACTGAAGCTTTCTTT
cdr3_aa: CARDRPEAPMNTEAFF

clone_size: .
v_call: TRBV5-5
cdr3_length: 15
d_call: TRBD2
j_call: TRBJ2-1
cdr3_nt: TGTGCCAGCAGCACAGAACTAGCGGGAGTATCTGAGCAGTTCTTC
cdr3_aa: CASSTELAGVSEQFF

clone_size: .
v_call: TRBV4-1
cdr3_length: 15
d_call: TRBD2
j_call: TRBJ2-5
cdr3_nt: TGCGCCAGCAGCCGGGAGGGGCGCTCGGGAGAGACCCAGTACTTC
cdr3_aa: CASSREGRSGETQYF

clone_size: .
v_call: TRBV5-6
cdr3_length: 15
d_call: TRBD2
j_call: TRBJ2-7
cdr3_nt: TGTGCCAGCAGCTTGGTGACTAGCGGGATTTACGAGCAGTACTTC
cdr3_aa: CASSLVTSGIYEQYF

clone_size: .
v_call: TRBV14
cdr3_length: 16
d_call: .
j_call: TRBJ2-2
cdr3_nt: TGTGCCAGCAGCATCTTCGGCGCGGGACGCACCGGGGAGCTGTTTTTT
cdr3_aa: CASSIFGAGRTGELFF